The entry that follows covers one T cell receptor beta chain sequence. Germline CDR1 is MDHEN and CDR2 is SYDVKM. The germline V and J ends were trimmed by 2 bases and 7 bases, with 6 bases remaining between them. The CDR3 totals 12 residues. The sample comes from a study of blood T cell repertoires in COVID-19. Study background: Italy, Spain and the United States were the sources of the convalescent and acute COVID-19 samples. PBMCs, B-cell-depleted T cells, or T cells provided the cDNA or gDNA that made up the material.

In the original analysis: By means of reference gene primer amplification, nucleated cell counts were estimated. Sequenced by immunoSEQ multiplex PCR; TCRdb stores in-frame clones only, minus some. V and J calls and clone size are copied from that table; D and trimming were computed from the DNA. The data hold 150,000 to 160,000 clones, with about 90% observed a single time. What was sequenced was peripheral blood. The chain joins TRBV28 to TRBJ2-1; D unresolved. The origin of this receptor is a man aged 50-59 years with acute or convalescent COVID-19. CDR3 residues: CASSLARNEQFF. The CDR3 nucleotides are TGTGCCAGCAGTTTAGCTAGGAATGAGCAGTTCTTC.